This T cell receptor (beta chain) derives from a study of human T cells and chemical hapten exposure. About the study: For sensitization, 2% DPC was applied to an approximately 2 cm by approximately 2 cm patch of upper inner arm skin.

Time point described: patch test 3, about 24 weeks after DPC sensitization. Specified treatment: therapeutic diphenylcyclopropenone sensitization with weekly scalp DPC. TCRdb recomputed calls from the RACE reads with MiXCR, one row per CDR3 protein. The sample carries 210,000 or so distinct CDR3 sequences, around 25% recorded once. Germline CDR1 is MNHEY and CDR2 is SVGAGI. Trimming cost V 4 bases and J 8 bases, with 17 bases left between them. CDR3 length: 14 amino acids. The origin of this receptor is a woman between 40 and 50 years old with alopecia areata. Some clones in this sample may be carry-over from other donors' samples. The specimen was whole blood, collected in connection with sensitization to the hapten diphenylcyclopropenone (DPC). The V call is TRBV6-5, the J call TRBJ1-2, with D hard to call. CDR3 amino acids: CASSSRSGVRGYTF. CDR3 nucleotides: TGTGCCAGCAGTTCCAGATCAGGTGTCCGGGGCTACACCTTC.